These 11 T cell receptor beta chains were all obtained from the same sample, sequenced in a study of shared clonotypes between healthy human individuals. Sequencing was performed with immunoSEQ multiplex PCR; in TCRdb, only in-frame clones are kept and a portion is missing. The repertoire consists of around 1,000,000 clones, with around three quarters occurring once and the leading ten covering approximately 0.9%. Material for sequencing was memory CD4+ T cells from PBMCs. Stated subset: CD45RA-negative fraction. These TCRs come from a man between 18 and 29 years old in good health. Some clones in this sample may be carry-over from other donors' samples.

The rearrangement joins TRBV27 to TRBJ1-5; the D gene is possibly TRBD1 (6 bases). Germline CDR1 MNHEY, CDR2 SMNVEV (reference sequence). V was pared by 5 bases and J by 9 bases, with 14 bases between. The CDR3 consists of 13 residues. CDR3 protein: CASSQGGGLPQHF. The CDR3, as DNA: TGTGCCAGCAGTCAAGGGGGTGGATTGCCCCAGCATTTT.

The V gene is TRBV7-2, the J gene TRBJ1-5, with D maybe TRBD1 (5 bases). V was shortened by 2 bases and J by 10 bases, with 21 bases between the two germline ends. CDR3 length: 16 amino acids. Germline loops: CDR1 SGHTA, CDR2 FQGNSA. The CDR3 region has the DNA TGTGCCAGCAGCTTAAGTCTTGGGTTGCAGGGCGGACCCCAGCATTTT. Encoded protein: CASSLSLGLQGGPQHF.

This sequence joins TRBV10-3 and TRBJ2-3; D is unclear. Germline V gives CDR1 ENHRY, CDR2 SYGVKD. Between the trimmed V and J ends, which lost 11 bases and 6 bases, there was a span of 18 bases. The CDR3 spans 13 residues. CDR3 bases: TGTGCCCACTCGGTCGAAGTGTCGGATACGCAGTATTTT. This sequence encodes CAHSVEVSDTQYF.

This clone was seen a single time. The gene calls are TRBV29-1 and TRBJ2-7, with TRBD2 identical over 10 bases. Germline trimming cut 4 bases from V and 7 bases from J; bases unmatched to any gene: 10. CDR1 and CDR2 from the germline V gene are SQVTM and ANQGSEA. The CDR3 runs 14 residues. The CDR3 here is CSVALAGVGSEQYF. The CDR3 coding sequence is TGCAGCGTTGCTCTAGCGGGAGTCGGAAGTGAGCAGTACTTC.

The chain carries TRBV19 and TRBJ2-3; TRBD2 matches 9 bases. There are 17 residues in the CDR3. Germline lookup yields CDR1 LNHDA and CDR2 SQIVND (reference sequence). V dropped 8 bases and J dropped 5; count of bases not matched to a gene: 17. The CDR3 DNA reads TGTGCCAGTCGACAGGTAGGAGCGGGAGGCCGTCGAGATACGCAGTATTTT. Its protein product is CASRQVGAGGRRDTQYF.

This clone was counted once. The chain employs TRBV7-3 and TRBJ2-1; the D gene is possibly TRBD2 (6 bases). With 5 bases removed from V and 0 bases from J, the gap between germline ends came to 14 bases. The CDR3 totals 16 residues. The germline gives CDR1 SGHTA, CDR2 FQGTGA. For the CDR3, the DNA is TGTGCCAGCAGCGAGAGTAGCGGTTACTCCTACAATGAGCAGTTCTTC. This translates into CASSESSGYSYNEQFF. Combining the CDR3 with reference TRBV7-3 and TRBJ2-1 gives the whole variable domain GAGVSQTPSNKVTEKGKYVELRCDPISGHTALYWYRQSLGQGPEFLIYFQGTGAADDSGLPNDRFFAVRPEGSVSTLKIQRTERGDSAVYLCASSESSGYSYNEQFFGPGTRLTVL.

V usage is TRBV2 and J usage is TRBJ1-3, with unresolved D. Germline V CDR1 and CDR2: SNHLY, FYNNEI. The V end lost 3 bases, the J end lost 4 bases, and 13 bases lay between the germline ends. The CDR3 totals 15 residues. The CDR3 protein is CASSDLPMPGNTIYF. The CDR3 DNA sequence: TGTGCCAGCAGTGATTTGCCTATGCCGGGAAACACCATATATTTT. Full variable domain (rest looked up from reference TRBV2 and TRBJ1-3): EPEVTQTPSHQVTQMGQEVILRCVPISNHLYFYWYRQILGQKVEFLVSFYNNEISEKSEIFDDQFSVERPDGSNFTLKIRSTKLEDSAMYFCASSDLPMPGNTIYFGEGSWLTVV.

This clone was detected ten times or more. The DNA of the CDR3 is TGTGCCAGCAGCTTAATATATGGGCTCGTCCGTTACGAGCAGTACTTC. Encoded protein: CASSLIYGLVRYEQYF. The chain recombines TRBV7-3 with TRBJ2-7; D is undetermined. Germline lookup yields CDR1 SGHTA and CDR2 FQGTGA. CDR3 length equals 16 residues. Trimming pared 1 base from V and 4 bases from J, leaving 17 bases between. Filled out from reference TRBV7-3 and TRBJ2-7, the complete variable domain reads GAGVSQTPSNKVTEKGKYVELRCDPISGHTALYWYRQSLGQGPEFLIYFQGTGAADDSGLPNDRFFAVRPEGSVSTLKIQRTERGDSAVYLCASSLIYGLVRYEQYFGPGTRLTVT.

The chain has TRBV30 and TRBJ2-3; 11 bases are a match to TRBD2. Per the germline V gene, CDR1 is GTSNPN and CDR2 is SVGIG (reference sequence). The CDR3 is 16 residues long. J was trimmed by 4 bases and V by 5 bases; bases with no gene match: 11. CDR3 DNA sequence: TGTGCCTGGGCAGGGCCGGGACTAGCGGCACCAGATACGCAGTATTTT. Its protein is CAWAGPGLAAPDTQYF.

This clone was recorded a few times. The chain uses TRBV9 and TRBJ1-1; D is ambiguous. Germline lookup yields CDR1 SGDLS and CDR2 YYNGEE. This CDR3 has 14 residues. V dropped 0 bases and J dropped 1 base, with 7 bases sitting between them. The CDR3 spells CASSVASGNTEAFF. CDR3 DNA sequence: TGTGCCAGCAGCGTAGCTTCGGGGAACACTGAAGCTTTCTTT.

The chain uses TRBV5-4 and TRBJ1-1; the D is unclear. The CDR3 extends over 14 amino acids. Germline CDR1 is SGHNT and CDR2 is YYREEE (reference sequence). The V end lost 4 bases, the J end lost 1 base, and 11 bases lay between the germline ends. The CDR3 nucleotides read TGTGCCAGCAGCCCGGAGAGGAGGAACACTGAAGCTTTCTTT. Residues: CASSPERRNTEAFF.